Included here is one T cell receptor beta chain sequence, with context. This clonotype showed up many times. Its binding antigen is unknown. Base qualities are not at hand, and no much larger clone is one base apart. In light of the paper, this sample's time point label describes: newly diagnosed GD, antithyroid drugs for less than 3 months. RNA was extracted from PBMCs in TRIzol for both TCR sequencing and RNA sequencing. The diagnosis of Graves' disease followed American Thyroid Association guidelines. Recruitment of patients was carried out at an endocrinology department in Xi'an, China. From each patient, around 9 milliliters of peripheral blood was collected into an EDTA anticoagulant tube. Ficoll Paque Plus density gradient separation was used to isolate PBMCs, and no further T cell sorting was performed. RNA quality was checked with an Agilent 2100 Bioanalyzer and agarose gel, and concentration with a NanoDrop 2000.

Library method: multiplex PCR. The data were produced on an Illumina HiSeq 4000. To build TCR beta libraries, CDR3 regions were amplified by Arm-PCR using iRepertoire HTBI primers. Gel purification was performed on PCR products prior to sequencing. The original methods were these. Across samples, some 62 TRBV and 15 or so TRBJ segments were identified and used for gene usage analysis of CDR3 amino acid clonotypes. COPE and FqMerger were used to merge filtered high-quality paired reads into contigs. BLAST was used to align contigs to IMGT TRBV, TRBD and TRBJ reference genes, and CDR3 was defined according to IMGT. Any clonotype with a frequency above 0.1% was classified as a highly expanded clone. Shannon entropy was used to measure repertoire diversity, and the Gini coefficient was used to measure V-J evenness. A clonotype was considered public if more than one individual shared it. TCRdb reran the public reads through fastp at Q25 and MiXCR, keeping productive beta chains. Rows merge per CDR3 protein into single entries with the most common DNA and genes. For this entry, the V and J calls and clone size follow TCRdb and not the study's own pipeline. In this sample the table shows 200,000 to 300,000 distinct CDR3 sequences, 20% of which occur a single time. Approximately 15% of the sample is in the top ten clones.

This record comes from a study of regulatory T cells in long-lasting Graves disease (dated by TCRdb to the early 2020s). With respect to the entire study: In the newly diagnosed Graves' disease group, patients had been taking antithyroid drugs for less than 3 months. Patients with persistent Graves' disease were compared with patients with newly diagnosed Graves' disease using TCR sequencing and RNA sequencing of peripheral blood. The study was conducted in China and was registered as a clinical trial. TCR sequencing covered around 13 persistent and around 20 newly diagnosed Graves' disease patients, around 35 samples in total. The study at large found these results: Sequencing and analysis were restricted to the TCR beta chain. Peripheral blood alone was examined, since thyroid tissue, which constituted the primary lesion, could not be accessed. Compared with newly diagnosed patients, patients with persistent Graves' disease had lower TCR Shannon entropy and fewer highly expanded clones, which suggests clonal expansion. As a limitation, the authors acknowledged that the small sample size may reduce accuracy. Patients with persistent disease shared more public clonotypes (fewer than 3,000) than newly diagnosed patients did (about 970).

The sequence was collected from a female donor with Graves disease. Here the sequenced sample was peripheral blood mononuclear cells (PBMCs), taken at new diagnosis, from a patient treated with antithyroid drugs.

The CDR3 is CASSARQGALGTEAFF. Read as DNA, the sequence is TGTGCCAGCAGTGCGAGACAGGGCGCCCTGGGGACTGAAGCTTTCTTT. The V gene is TRBV2 and the J gene is TRBJ1-1; 7 junctional bases match TRBD1. The CDR3 covers 16 residues, taking in both the cysteine and the phenylalanine. Just the 48-base CDR3 DNA is kept, in frame starting at base 1. CDR1 SNHLY and CDR2 FYNNEI were looked up in the germline V gene. Trimming accounts for 4 bases at V and 5 bases at J, while the number of junction bases matched to no gene is 13.